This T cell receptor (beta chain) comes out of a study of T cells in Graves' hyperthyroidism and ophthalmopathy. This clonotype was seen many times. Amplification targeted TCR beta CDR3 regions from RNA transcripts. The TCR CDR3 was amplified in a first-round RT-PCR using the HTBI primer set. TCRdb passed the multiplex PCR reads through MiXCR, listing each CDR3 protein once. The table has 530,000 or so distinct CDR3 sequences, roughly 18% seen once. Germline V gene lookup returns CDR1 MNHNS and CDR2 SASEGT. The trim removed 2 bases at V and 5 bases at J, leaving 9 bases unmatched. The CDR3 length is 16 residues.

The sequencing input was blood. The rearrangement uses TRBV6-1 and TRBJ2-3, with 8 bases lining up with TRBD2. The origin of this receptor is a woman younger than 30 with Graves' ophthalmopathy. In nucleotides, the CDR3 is TGTGCCAGCAGTGAAAGGGCTAGCGGGTTGAGAGATACGCAGTATTTT. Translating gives CASSERASGLRDTQYF.